These T cell receptor beta chains were read from a single sample in a study of blood T cells in healthy people across ages. TCRdb re-derived calls from the 5' RACE reads in MiXCR, one entry per CDR3 protein. The profile shows roughly 800,000 distinct CDR3 sequences, around half of them singletons. Material: blood. These receptor sequences come from a man older than 75 in good health. Each CDR3 is given with its conserved first and last residue. Fields, in order: CDR3 length, D gene, V gene, J gene, clone size, CDR3 DNA, CDR3 protein. A D gene is named only where the DNA matches it firmly. Only some rows state a clone size, as once, few, many or a class for expanded clones.

>14|.|TRBV15|TRBJ2-3|.
TGTGCCACCAGCAAAGGACTGCACACAGATACGCAGTATTTT
CATSKGLHTDTQYF
>16|TRBD2|TRBV5-1|TRBJ2-5|.
TGCGCCAGCAGCTTGGTGACTAGCGGACGAAACAATGAGCAGTACTTC
CASSLVTSGRNNEQYF
>13|TRBD2|TRBV29-1|TRBJ2-3|.
TGCAGCGTTCCAGCGGGGGCCACAGATACGCAGTATTTT
CSVPAGATDTQYF
>14|.|TRBV20-1|TRBJ2-5|.
TGCAGTGCTAGAGATGGTAGAGGCCAAGAGACCCAGTACTTC
CSARDGRGQETQYF
>17|.|TRBV29-1|TRBJ2-3|.
TGCAGGCGACAGGAGCCACCCGAATACCCGTCCTACAATGAGCAGTATTTT
CRRQEPPEYPSYNEQYF
>14|TRBD1|TRBV6-5|TRBJ1-1|.
TGTGCCAGCAGCTGGACAGGATTGAGCACTGAAGCTTTCTTT
CASSWTGLSTEAFF
>17|TRBD1|TRBV28|TRBJ2-7|.
TGTGCCAGCAGTTTATTCCTCGGGACAGGGCGCTACAATGAGCAGTACTTC
CASSLFLGTGRYNEQYF
>15|TRBD1|TRBV9|TRBJ2-5|.
TGTGCCAGCAGCTCTCGGGGACAGGGGCTGGAGACCCAGTACTTC
CASSSRGQGLETQYF
>15|.|TRBV14|TRBJ1-6|.
TGTGCCAGCAGCCAAGCGGCACAGCCCAATTCACCCCTCCACTTT
CASSQAAQPNSPLHF
>15|.|TRBV20-1|TRBJ2-7|few
TGCAGTGCCCCGTCTCGAACTACCAGCTCCTACGAGCAGTACTTC
CSAPSRTTSSYEQYF
>12|.|TRBV29-1|TRBJ2-7|.
TGCAGCGTTGAAGGGGGCAGGTACGAGCAGTACTTC
CSVEGGRYEQYF
>12|.|TRBV20-1|TRBJ2-7|few
TGCAGTGCTACTGAGGGGCTAGGGGGGCAGTACTTC
CSATEGLGGQYF
>15|.|TRBV4-1|TRBJ1-2|.
TGCGCCAGCAGCCAAGATTTGGGGTCCGGCTATGGCTACACCTTC
CASSQDLGSGYGYTF
>17|.|TRBV27|TRBJ1-5|.
TGTGCCAGCAGTTTATCGTCAATGGGAGGGTCCAATCAGCCCCAGCATTTT
CASSLSSMGGSNQPQHF
>13|.|TRBV12-3/TRBV12-4|TRBJ2-5|.
TGTGCCAGCAGTCCGCTCAACCGAGGGACCCAGTACTTC
CASSPLNRGTQYF
>21|TRBD1|TRBV7-8|TRBJ1-2|few
TGTGCCAGCAGCTTAAGGGCGGGGGTCCTGGCGGGGGGACAGGGTCACTATGGCTACACCTTC
CASSLRAGVLAGGQGHYGYTF
>14|TRBD1|TRBV6-2/TRBV6-3|TRBJ2-7|few
TGTGCCAGCAGCCGGACAGGGGGAGGCTACGAGCAGTACTTC
CASSRTGGGYEQYF
>13|.|TRBV7-2|TRBJ2-3|few
TGTGCCAGCACCCTTCTCAGCACAGATACGCAGTATTTT
CASTLLSTDTQYF
>19|TRBD1|TRBV11-2|TRBJ1-4|.
TGTGCCAGCAGCACCCGGGGTCACACAGGGGGCATTAGTAATGAAAAACTGTTTTTT
CASSTRGHTGGISNEKLFF
>14|TRBD2|TRBV5-1|TRBJ2-3|few
TGCGCCAGCAGCTTGACTAGCGGGATTGATACGCAGTATTTT
CASSLTSGIDTQYF
>14|.|TRBV7-8|TRBJ1-6|.
TGTGCCAGCAGCCCCTACAGTGGGAATTCACCCCTCCACTTT
CASSPYSGNSPLHF
>14|.|TRBV5-1|TRBJ2-5|few
TGCGCCAGCAGCGTACAGGGCCACCAAGAGACCCAGTACTTC
CASSVQGHQETQYF
>13|.|TRBV29-1|TRBJ2-3|.
TGCAGCGTTGAAGACCGACAGGGAGGGGACGCGTATTTT
CSVEDRQGGDAYF
>12|TRBD1|TRBV15|TRBJ2-3|.
TGTGCCACCAGGGACAGGTTACATACGCAGTATTTT
CATRDRLHTQYF
>16|TRBD2|TRBV28|TRBJ2-1|few
TGTGCCAGCAGTCCCCGACTAGCGGGAGTTCAAGATGAGCAGTTCTTC
CASSPRLAGVQDEQFF
>13|.|TRBV11-2|TRBJ2-1|once
TGTGCCAGCAGCCTAGGGTTGCTCCGCGCGTGGTTCTTC
CASSLGLLRAWFF
>16|.|TRBV5-1|TRBJ1-6|.
TGCGCCAGCAGCAGATACAGCCAAGAGAATAATTCACCCCTCCACTTT
CASSRYSQENNSPLHF
>14|.|TRBV27|TRBJ2-1|.
TGTGCCAGCAGGCCCCCCTCGTACGGGGATGAGCAGTTCTTC
CASRPPSYGDEQFF
>15|TRBD2|TRBV5-1|TRBJ2-1|few
TGCGCCAGGGAGGCGAGGGAGGGTGTAGCCAATGAGCAGTTCTTC
CAREAREGVANEQFF
>14|.|TRBV20-1|TRBJ2-1|many
TGCAGTGCTAGCGGAGCGCTCTCCTACAATGAGCAGTTCTTC
CSASGALSYNEQFF
>14|.|TRBV20-1|TRBJ2-7|.
TGCAGTGCTAGAGATCAACAGAGCTCCTACGAGCAGTACTTC
CSARDQQSSYEQYF
>13|.|TRBV13|TRBJ1-2|.
TGTGCCAGCAGCAGGTTCCCCTCCTATGGCTACACCTTC
CASSRFPSYGYTF
>15|.|TRBV3-1|TRBJ1-1|.
TGTGCCAGCAGCCAAGATCTTACAGCTCACCGTGAAGCTTTCTTT
CASSQDLTAHREAFF
>16|TRBD2|TRBV2|TRBJ2-7|once
TGTGCCAGCAGTCTAGCCGGGACTAGCGGGCACAATGAGCAGTACTTC
CASSLAGTSGHNEQYF
>17|.|TRBV6-2/TRBV6-3|TRBJ2-3|few
TGTGCCAGCAGTTACTTCAAGCGGTGGGAGGTGAGACGATACGCGTATTTT
CASSYFKRWEVRRYAYF
>15|.|TRBV28|TRBJ2-7|.
TGTGCCAGCAGTTTATGGCAGGTCGGGCCCTACGAGCAGTACTTC
CASSLWQVGPYEQYF
>15|.|TRBV6-6|TRBJ2-4|.
TGTGCCAGCAGTGGGACACTTCTAGCCAAAAACATTCAGTACTTC
CASSGTLLAKNIQYF
>17|.|TRBV6-1|TRBJ2-3|.
.
CASPFTVVGTGNRYAYF
>14|.|TRBV20-1|TRBJ2-1|.
TGCAGTGCTAGGGCAGATCGGAGGTTAAATGAGCAGTTCTTC
CSARADRRLNEQFF
>13|TRBD1|TRBV29-1|TRBJ1-1|.
TGCAGCGTTGAGGACAGGGCGAACACTGAAGCTTTCTTT
CSVEDRANTEAFF
>12|.|TRBV5-1|TRBJ2-7|.
TGCGCCAGCAGCTTCGGTGTTTACGAGCAGTACTTC
CASSFGVYEQYF
>14|.|TRBV5-1|TRBJ2-7|.
TGCGCCAGCAGCGTGGACGCCTTAGGAGGCGAGCAGTACTTC
CASSVDALGGEQYF
>16|.|TRBV28|TRBJ2-1|.
TGTGCCAGCAACGTGGGACGGGAGACCCAGTACAATGAGCAGTTCTTC
CASNVGRETQYNEQFF
>15|TRBD1|TRBV28|TRBJ2-1|.
TGTGCCAGCAGTACACCGACAGGGGGCGGGAATGAGCAGTTCTTC
CASSTPTGGGNEQFF
>15|.|TRBV7-9|TRBJ1-2|.
TGTGCCAGCAGTAATTCAACAAGGGGATGGCATGGCTACACCTTC
CASSNSTRGWHGYTF
>16|.|TRBV27|TRBJ2-1|few
TGTGCCAGCAGTCTATCCCCGGGAGCGATGGTTAATGAGCAGTTCTTC
CASSLSPGAMVNEQFF
>12|.|TRBV24-1|TRBJ2-3|.
TGTGCCACCAGTGAGCCCGGAGGCGCGCAGTATTTT
CATSEPGGAQYF
>14|TRBD1|TRBV2|TRBJ2-7|.
TGTGCCAGCAGTGTTCGGACAGGCTCCTACGAGCAGTACTTC
CASSVRTGSYEQYF
>14|.|TRBV20-1|TRBJ2-3|.
TGCAGTGCTAGAGGTATCGACCCTCTCAAGACGCAGTATTTT
CSARGIDPLKTQYF
>11|.|TRBV29-1|TRBJ1-2|.
TGCAGCGTTCAGGGCACCTATGGCTACACCTTC
CSVQGTYGYTF
>17|TRBD2|TRBV10-3|TRBJ2-1|.
TGTGCCATCAGCCCATCTTCCCCGGGACTAGCGGGAGGTGAGCAGTTCTTC
CAISPSSPGLAGGEQFF
>13|.|TRBV13|TRBJ2-1|.
TGTGCCAGCACTAGGCAGTTAAACAATGAGCAGTTCTTC
CASTRQLNNEQFF
>13|TRBD2|TRBV12-3/TRBV12-4|TRBJ2-3|.
TGTGCCAGCACAGCGGGGGGTAATGGATACGCGTATTTT
CASTAGGNGYAYF
>16|TRBD1|TRBV20-1|TRBJ1-5|.
TGCAGTGCTAGAGGGGGACAGGCCCAGAGAAATCAGCCCCAGCATTTT
CSARGGQAQRNQPQHF
>15|.|TRBV5-1|TRBJ1-2|few
TGCGCCAGCAGACCCCCGGGCCAGTCAAACTATGGCTACACCTTC
CASRPPGQSNYGYTF
>18|TRBD2|TRBV7-2|TRBJ2-1|.
TGTGCCAGCAGCCTAGGTTCGGGACTAGCGACAGCTTACAATGAGCAGTTCTTC
CASSLGSGLATAYNEQFF
>16|TRBD2|TRBV2|TRBJ2-1|.
TGTGCCAGCAGTGTTAGGTTGCGGGAGGCCTACAATGAGCAGTTCTTC
CASSVRLREAYNEQFF
>15|.|TRBV6-2/TRBV6-3|TRBJ1-5|.
TGTGCCAGCAGTAGCGGGTCTGGGGTGCGGCAGCCCCAGCATTTT
CASSSGSGVRQPQHF